The T cell receptor (beta chain) under discussion was sequenced for a study of patients and donors after allogeneic stem cell transplantation. TCRdb reprocessed the RT-PCR reads with MiXCR, giving one entry per CDR3 protein. The sample has 190,000 or so distinct CDR3 sequences, about 38% seen once. After removal of 6 bases from V and 1 base from J, the junction contained 10 bases not matched to a gene. This CDR3 contains 16 residues. Germline V gene sequence: CDR1 SGHAT, CDR2 FQDESV (reference sequence). The sequencing sample was made of blood, either unsorted or a sorted T cell fraction (not recorded which). This clonotype originated in a human donor who was either an allogeneic HSCT recipient or a stem cell or donor lymphocyte infusion donor (not recorded which). It is not recorded whose cells these are; they may come from a transplant donor. The chain uses TRBV11-1 and TRBJ2-3, with 7 bases aligning to TRBD1. The CDR3 reads CASSDRVMLRTDTQYF. The CDR3 DNA follows: TGTGCCAGCAGTGACAGGGTAATGCTGCGCACAGATACGCAGTATTTT.